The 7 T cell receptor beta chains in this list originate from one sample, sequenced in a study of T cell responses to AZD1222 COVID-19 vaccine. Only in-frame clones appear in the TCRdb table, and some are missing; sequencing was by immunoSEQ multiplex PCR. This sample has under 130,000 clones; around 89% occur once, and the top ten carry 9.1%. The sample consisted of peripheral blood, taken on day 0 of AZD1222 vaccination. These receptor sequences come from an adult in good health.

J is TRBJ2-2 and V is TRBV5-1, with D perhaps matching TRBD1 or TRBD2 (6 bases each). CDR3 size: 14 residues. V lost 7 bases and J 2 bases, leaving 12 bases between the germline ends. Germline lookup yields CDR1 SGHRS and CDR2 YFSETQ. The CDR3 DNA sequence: TGCGCCAGCGCGCGGGACACTAACACCGGGGAGCTGTTTTTT. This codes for CASARDTNTGELFF. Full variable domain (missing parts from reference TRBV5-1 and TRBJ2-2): KAGVTQTPRYLIKTRGQQVTLSCSPISGHRSVSWYQQTPGQGLQFLFEYFSETQRNKGNFPGRFSGRQFSNSRSEMNVSTLELGDSALYLCASARDTNTGELFFGEGSRLTVL.

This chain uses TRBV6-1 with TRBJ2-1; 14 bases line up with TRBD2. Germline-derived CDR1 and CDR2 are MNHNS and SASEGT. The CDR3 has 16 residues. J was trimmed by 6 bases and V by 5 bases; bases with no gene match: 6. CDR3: CASSQGTSGGLNEQFF. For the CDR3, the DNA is TGTGCCAGCAGTCAAGGGACTAGCGGGGGACTCAATGAGCAGTTCTTC.

The CDR3 DNA follows: TGTGCCAGCAGCCAAGTCTTCCCAGGAGGGGAAAAACTGTTTTTT. Amino acids: CASSQVFPGGEKLFF. The V call is TRBV3-1 (or the pseudogene TRBV3-2), the J call TRBJ1-4, with no clear D. Germline lookup yields CDR1 LGHDT and CDR2 YNNKEL (reference sequence). V was shortened by 1 base and J by 8 bases, with 14 bases between the two germline ends. This CDR3 has 15 residues.

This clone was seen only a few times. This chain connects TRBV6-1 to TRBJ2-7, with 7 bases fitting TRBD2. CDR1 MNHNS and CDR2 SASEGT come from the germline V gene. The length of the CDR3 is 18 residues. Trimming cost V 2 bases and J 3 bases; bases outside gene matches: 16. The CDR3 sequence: CASSERLAGRVGRYEQYF. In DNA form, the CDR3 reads TGTGCCAGCAGTGAAAGGTTGGCAGGGAGGGTTGGTCGCTACGAGCAGTACTTC.

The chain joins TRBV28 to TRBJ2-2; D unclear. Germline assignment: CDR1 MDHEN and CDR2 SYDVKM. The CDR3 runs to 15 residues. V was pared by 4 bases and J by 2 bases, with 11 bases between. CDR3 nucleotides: TGTGCCAGCAGTTGGGTACAGACTAACACCGGGGAGCTGTTTTTT. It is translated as CASSWVQTNTGELFF. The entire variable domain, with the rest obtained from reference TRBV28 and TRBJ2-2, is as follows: DVKVTQSSRYLVKRTGEKVFLECVQDMDHENMFWYRQDPGLGLRLIYFSYDVKMKEKGDIPEGYSVSREKKERFSLILESASTNQTSMYLCASSWVQTNTGELFFGEGSRLTVL.

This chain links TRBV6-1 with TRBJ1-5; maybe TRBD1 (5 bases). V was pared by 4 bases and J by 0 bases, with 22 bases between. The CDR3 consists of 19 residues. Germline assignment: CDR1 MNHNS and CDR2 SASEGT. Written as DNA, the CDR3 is TGTGCCAGCAGTGTCCCGTCGGGGGTCGGATCTTATAGCAATCAGCCCCAGCATTTT. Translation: CASSVPSGVGSYSNQPQHF.

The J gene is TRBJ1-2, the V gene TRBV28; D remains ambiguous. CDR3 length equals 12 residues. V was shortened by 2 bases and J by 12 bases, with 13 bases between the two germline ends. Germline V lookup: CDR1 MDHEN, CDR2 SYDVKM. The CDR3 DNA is TGTGCCAGCAGTTTAACATTTGGGATCGACACCTTC. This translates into CASSLTFGIDTF.